This T cell receptor beta chain was captured by sequencing in a study of cytotoxic CD8 clonotypes in ibrutinib-treated CLL. The CDR3 is 14 amino acids. Trimming stripped 0 bases from V and 0 bases from J, with 7 bases between. Looked up from germline, CDR1 is SGHRS and CDR2 is YFSETQ. Only in-frame clones appear in the TCRdb table, and some are missing; sequencing was by immunoSEQ multiplex PCR. The sample holds fewer than 12,000 clones; approximately 81% are singletons and the top ten take roughly 16%. This clone has just one count. The same CDR3 can be traced to other DNA sequences in this sample. The TCR sequence derives from a human donor with chronic lymphocytic leukemia. The sequenced sample was PBMCs, obtained at disease progression, from a patient treated with ibrutinib. The chain employs TRBV5-1 and TRBJ2-7, with D possibly TRBD2 on 5 matching bases. CDR3 loop: CASSLGGSSYEQYF. The CDR3 bases are TGCGCCAGCAGCTTGGGTGGGAGCTCCTACGAGCAGTACTTC.